This TCR beta chain is drawn from a study of blood T cell repertoires in COVID-19. This table comes from immunoSEQ multiplex PCR, and its TCRdb copy is limited to in-frame clones, with some not included. The sample records 180,000 or so clones, over 80% being singletons. This clone was picked up a small number of times. The CDR3 loop spans 16 amino acids. Germline lookup yields CDR1 MNHEY and CDR2 SVGAGI. Trimming shortened V by 0 bases and J by 4 bases, and 12 bases separated the two germline ends. Sequencing used peripheral blood. This sequence joins TRBV6-5 and TRBJ1-4, with D possibly TRBD1 on 6 matching bases. This clonotype was obtained from a woman aged 40 to 55 with COVID-19, enrolled during active disease. CDR3 in DNA: TGTGCCAGCAGTTACTCAATACAGGGCTTTAATGAAAAACTGTTTTTT. It is translated as CASSYSIQGFNEKLFF.